This T cell receptor (beta chain) was identified in a study of beta chain features in type 1 diabetes. Notes on the study in general: In patients and controls equally, PCR might favor templates that are shorter. Shorter TCRB CDR3s, moderately but significantly so, were found in Type 1 diabetes patients in all four CD4+ subsets. Patients' naive, central memory and regulatory TCRB repertoires appeared more alike than those of healthy donors.

A few counts support this clone. Its target is unknown. Trimming removed 0 bases from V and 2 bases from J, with 9 bases in between. The CDR3 loop spans 14 amino acids. Germline V gene lookup returns CDR1 SGDLS and CDR2 YYNGEE. The authors reverse transcribed all of the isolated RNA, so sequencing captured expressed TCRB transcripts. Sequencing used immunoSEQ multiplex PCR; TCRdb keeps in-frame clones, though not all of them. The data show about 340,000 clones, over 7% seen once. It was via CD45RO/CCR7/CD25/CD127/CD95/CD27 that CD4+ naive, central memory, regulatory and stem cell-like memory cells were sorted.

Specimen: central memory CD4+ T cells from blood. This TCR derives from a man aged 25 to 45 with type 1 diabetes. The V and J genes are TRBV9 and TRBJ2-7; D is uncertain. In DNA, the CDR3 is TGTGCCAGCAGCGTAGGTGGGATCCCCTACGAGCAGTACTTC. Translated: CASSVGGIPYEQYF.